This TCR beta chain was observed in a study of vaccination and CD4 T cells after COVID-19. Study summary: Two mRNA vaccine doses were given, either BNT162b2 or mRNA-1273. Typically, post-vaccine samples were obtained a median 72 days after dose two, within a range of 14 to 241. Control wells got either CEFX epitopes, HIV-1 Nef peptides, or no peptide at all.

Germline lookup yields CDR1 LGHNA and CDR2 YSLEER. CDR3 length equals 13 residues. Trimming removed 0 bases from V and 8 bases from J, with 10 bases in between. Turning to this clonotype: Its antigen is currently unknown.

Regarding treatment: approximately 10-day PBMC culture with coronavirus spike peptide pools or control peptides (ViraFEST assay). CD4+ T cells that had been cultured provided DNA sequenced with the Oncomine TCR Beta short-read assay. In TCRdb, the PCR reads were re-called with MiXCR into one record per CDR3 protein. Among fewer than 15,000 distinct CDR3 sequences, about 67% were seen once, and the ten largest hold 6.5% to 8%. Sequenced material: CD4+ T cells from blood, cultured in vitro. This sequence was found in a human donor who had recovered from COVID-19. The rearrangement joins TRBV4-3 to TRBJ1-2, with D unclear. The CDR3 DNA reads TGCGCCAGCAGCCAAGATTGGGCAGCCGGCTACACCTTC. This translates into CASSQDWAAGYTF.